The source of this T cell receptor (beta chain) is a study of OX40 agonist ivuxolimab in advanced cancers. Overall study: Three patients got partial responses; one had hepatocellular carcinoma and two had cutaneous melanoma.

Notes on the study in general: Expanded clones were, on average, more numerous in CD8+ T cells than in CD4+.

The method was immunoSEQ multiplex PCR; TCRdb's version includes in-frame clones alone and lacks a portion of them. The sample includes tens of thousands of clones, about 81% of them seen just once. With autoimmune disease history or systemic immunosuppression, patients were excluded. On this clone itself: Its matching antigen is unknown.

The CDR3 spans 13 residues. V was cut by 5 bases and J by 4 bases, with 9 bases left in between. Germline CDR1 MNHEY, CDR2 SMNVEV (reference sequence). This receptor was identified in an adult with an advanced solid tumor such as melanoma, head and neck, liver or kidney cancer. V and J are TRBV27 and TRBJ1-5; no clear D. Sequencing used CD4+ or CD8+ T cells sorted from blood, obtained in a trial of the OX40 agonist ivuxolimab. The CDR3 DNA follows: TGTGCCAGCAGTGCCAGACTTAATCAGCCCCAGCATTTT. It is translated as CASSARLNQPQHF.